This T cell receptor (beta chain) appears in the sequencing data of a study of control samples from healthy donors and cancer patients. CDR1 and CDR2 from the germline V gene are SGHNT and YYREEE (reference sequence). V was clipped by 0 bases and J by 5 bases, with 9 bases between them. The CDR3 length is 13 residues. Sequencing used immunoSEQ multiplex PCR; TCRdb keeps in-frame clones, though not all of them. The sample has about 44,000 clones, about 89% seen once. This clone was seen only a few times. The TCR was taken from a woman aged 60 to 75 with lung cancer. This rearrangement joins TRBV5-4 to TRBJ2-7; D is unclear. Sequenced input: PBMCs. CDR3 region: CASSLGQTDEQYF. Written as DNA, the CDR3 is TGTGCCAGCAGCTTGGGGCAGACCGACGAGCAGTACTTC.